Shown below are 21 T cell receptor beta chains from a single sample sequenced in a study of human T cells and chemical hapten exposure. Time point defined: patch test 2, 6 weeks after DPC sensitization. The treatment here: therapeutic diphenylcyclopropenone sensitization with weekly scalp DPC. TCRdb ran MiXCR on the RACE reads and lists one entry per CDR3 protein. This table has about 96,000 distinct CDR3 sequences, over 7.5% appearing once. Here the sequenced sample was whole blood, taken in connection with sensitization to the hapten diphenylcyclopropenone (DPC). The source of these receptors is a woman aged 40 to 49 with alopecia areata. Some clones in this sample may be carry-over from other donors' samples.

This chain links TRBV28 with TRBJ2-7, with D perhaps assigned TRBD1 or TRBD2 (5 bases each). Trimming stripped 7 bases from V and 6 bases from J, with 19 bases between. This CDR3 is built from 14 residues. The germline gives CDR1 MDHEN, CDR2 SYDVKM. In DNA, the CDR3 is TGTGCCAGCAACCCTTTGGGGACCCTTCGCGAGCAGTACTTC. Amino acid sequence: CASNPLGTLREQYF.

The chain is built from TRBV7-2 and TRBJ1-1; D not certain. From germline, CDR1 is SGHTA and CDR2 FQGNSA. Trimming stripped 6 bases from V and 8 bases from J, with 16 bases between. The CDR3 runs 13 residues. The CDR3 loop reads CASSRYPTGEAFF. The CDR3 DNA reads TGTGCCAGCAGTCGATATCCCACGGGCGAAGCTTTCTTT.

This clonotype was observed a single time. Just one base apart from a much larger clone, this may be a read error. V and J are TRBV3-1 and TRBJ2-3; a weak D match, TRBD2 (6 bases). The CDR3 consists of 15 residues. Trimming left V 1 base short and J 4 bases short, with 12 bases between. Germline lookup yields CDR1 LGHDT and CDR2 YNNKEL (reference sequence). For the CDR3, the DNA is TGTGCCAGCAGCCAAGGAGGCAGGGAGGCAGATACGCAGTATTTT. Translation: CASSQGGREADTQYF.

The chain joins TRBV15 to TRBJ2-7; D gene ambiguous. Trimming left V 8 bases short and J 7 bases short, with 21 bases between. The CDR3 length is 14 residues. The V gene's germline CDR1 is LNHNV and CDR2 YYDKDF (reference sequence). The CDR3 spells CATSPPEVLREQYF. Here the CDR3 DNA reads TGTGCCACCTCGCCCCCCGAGGTTCTTAGAGAGCAGTACTTC. Drawing the rest from reference TRBV15 and TRBJ2-7, the complete variable domain is DAMVIQNPRYQVTQFGKPVTLSCSQTLNHNVMYWYQQKSSQAPKLLFHYYDKDFNNEADTPDNFQSRRPNTSFCFLDIRSPGLGDTAMYLCATSPPEVLREQYFGPGTRLTVT.

The DNA for the CDR3 is TGCAGTGCTAGAGATAATTTTCCTTTGGACGGCCCCGGGGAGCTGTTTTTT. Its translation is CSARDNFPLDGPGELFF. V is TRBV20-1 and J is TRBJ2-2, with D unclear. CDR1 DFQATT and CDR2 SNEGSKA come from the germline V gene (reference sequence). V was cut by 0 bases and J by 6 bases, with 20 bases left in between. The CDR3 spans 17 residues.

This clonotype was counted many times. The chain is built from TRBV28 and TRBJ2-5; 8 positions agree with TRBD1. Germline trimming cut 5 bases from V and 5 bases from J; bases unmatched to any gene: 7. This CDR3 is 14 amino acids long. The germline V gene encodes CDR1 MDHEN and CDR2 SYDVKM. CDR3: CASSLNRGRETQYF. CDR3 bases: TGTGCCAGCAGTCTTAACAGGGGGAGGGAGACCCAGTACTTC. Complete variable domain (other parts from reference TRBV28 and TRBJ2-5): DVKVTQSSRYLVKRTGEKVFLECVQDMDHENMFWYRQDPGLGLRLIYFSYDVKMKEKGDIPEGYSVSREKKERFSLILESASTNQTSMYLCASSLNRGRETQYFGPGTRLLVL.

This clonotype appeared many times. The chain carries TRBV7-6 and TRBJ2-1; maybe TRBD1 (6 bases). Germline V gives CDR1 SGHVS, CDR2 FNYEAQ. This CDR3 contains 17 residues. The V end lost 4 bases, the J end lost 7 bases, and 23 bases lay between the germline ends. In DNA form, the CDR3 reads TGTGCCAGCAGCTCCCCCGGGGTGGGGACAACCCAAAATGAGCAGTTCTTC. Encoded protein: CASSSPGVGTTQNEQFF.

This clonotype was recorded many times. This chain uses TRBV6-2 or TRBV6-3 with TRBJ2-1; TRBD2 matches at 10 bases. The J segment lost 0 bases and the V segment lost 0 bases, leaving 2 bases of the junction unmatched. The CDR3 totals 17 residues. Germline CDR1 reads MNHEY; CDR2 reads SVGEGT. CDR3 DNA sequence: TGTGCCAGCAGTTACTCGACTAGCGGGTTCTCCTACAATGAGCAGTTCTTC. As protein: CASSYSTSGFSYNEQFF.

This clonotype was observed many times. The gene calls are TRBV7-8 and TRBJ2-1; 11 bases align to TRBD2. Germline V gives CDR1 SGHVS, CDR2 FQNEAQ. Trimming cost V 5 bases and J 15 bases; bases outside gene matches: 15. The CDR3 spans 15 residues. The CDR3 coding sequence is TGTGCCAGCAGCCAAGGACTAGCGGGCGGCAATTACGGGTTCTTC. Translation: CASSQGLAGGNYGFF. The full variable domain, its missing parts supplied by reference TRBV7-8 and TRBJ2-1, is GAGVSQSPRYKVAKRGQDVALRCDPISGHVSLFWYQQALGQGPEFLTYFQNEAQLDKSGLPSDRFFAERPEGSVSTLKIQRTQQEDSAVYLCASSQGLAGGNYGFFGPGTRLTVL.

The V gene is TRBV12-3 or TRBV12-4, the J gene TRBJ1-2; 10 nucleotides align to TRBD1. The CDR3 sequence is 15 residues long. V lost 4 bases, J lost 4 bases, and 6 bases stayed unmatched. CDR3: CASSSLDRGIYGYTF. The CDR3 nucleotides are TGTGCCAGCAGTTCCTTGGACAGGGGGATCTATGGCTACACCTTC.

V is TRBV20-1 and J is TRBJ1-1; unclear D gene. This CDR3 contains 13 residues. Per germline, CDR1 DFQATT and CDR2 SNEGSKA (reference sequence). Trimming took off 6 bases at V and 3 bases at J, with 14 bases between the two ends. In DNA form, the CDR3 reads TGCAGTGCGCCGGTCCTCCGGGACACTGAAGCTTTCTTT. Translated: CSAPVLRDTEAFF.

V gene TRBV11-2 combines with J gene TRBJ2-7, with TRBD2 matching 14 bases. Trimming at V came to 4 bases and at J to 4 bases, leaving 6 bases not matched to a gene. Germline V gives CDR1 SGHAT, CDR2 FQNNGV. The CDR3 sequence is 16 residues long. The CDR3 DNA sequence: TGTGCCAGCAGCTCCCAGACTAGCGGGAGGGTGTACGAGCAGTACTTC. It is translated as CASSSQTSGRVYEQYF.

This clonotype was seen at least ten times. V usage is TRBV5-5 and J usage is TRBJ2-1; 9 positions agree with TRBD1. Germline loops: CDR1 SGHKS, CDR2 YYEKEE (reference sequence). Trimming removed 4 bases from V and 0 bases from J; junction bases left unmatched: 5. The CDR3 runs 16 residues. The CDR3 DNA reads as TGTGCCAGCAGCAGTGGACAGGGGAGCTCCTACAATGAGCAGTTCTTC. Its protein is CASSSGQGSSYNEQFF.

The rearrangement joins TRBV28 to TRBJ2-5; 8 bases are a match to TRBD1. Germline loops: CDR1 MDHEN, CDR2 SYDVKM. Trimming removed 3 bases from V and 5 bases from J; junction bases left unmatched: 8. This CDR3 comprises 15 residues. CDR3 amino acids: CASSFLQGARETQYF. DNA of the CDR3: TGTGCCAGCAGTTTCCTCCAGGGGGCGAGGGAGACCCAGTACTTC.

The sample holds many counts of this clonotype. The J gene is TRBJ1-3, the V gene TRBV20-1; D is undetermined. The V end lost 0 bases, the J end lost 0 bases, and 9 bases lay between the germline ends. CDR3 size: 15 residues. Germline CDR1 reads DFQATT; CDR2 reads SNEGSKA (reference sequence). The CDR3 loop is CSARDLLPSGNTIYF. In DNA, the CDR3 is TGCAGTGCTAGAGATCTACTCCCCTCTGGAAACACCATATATTTT.

This clonotype showed up many times. J is TRBJ2-1 and V is TRBV4-3; D gene unclear. Trimming removed 0 bases from V and 0 bases from J, with 12 bases in between. CDR1 and CDR2 (germline): LGHNA, YSLEER. The CDR3 length is 17 residues. The chain's CDR3 is CASSQDVSGGSYNEQFF. As DNA, the CDR3 is TGCGCCAGCAGCCAAGACGTATCAGGCGGCTCCTACAATGAGCAGTTCTTC.

This clonotype was seen repeatedly, ten times or more. The chain links TRBV20-1 to TRBJ2-7; 10 bases fit TRBD2. The V gene's germline CDR1 is DFQATT and CDR2 SNEGSKA (reference sequence). The CDR3 spans 14 residues. The junction had 9 bases not matched to a gene; V was cut back by 5 bases and J by 5 bases. The CDR3 DNA is TGCAGTGCTTTCTCTAGCGGGAGCGTCGACGAGCAGTACTTC. Translating it yields CSAFSSGSVDEQYF.

This chain uses TRBV7-3 with TRBJ1-6; D gene ambiguous. The CDR3 has 16 amino acids. Trimming left V 3 bases short and J 7 bases short, with 16 bases between. Germline loops: CDR1 SGHTA, CDR2 FQGTGA. The CDR3, as DNA: TGTGCCAGCAGCTTGAATTCCAGGTCGGAGAATTCACCCCTCCACTTT. This encodes CASSLNSRSENSPLHF.

This clonotype came up a few times. The rearrangement links TRBV9 to TRBJ1-6; D gene uncertain. The V and J ends lost 3 bases and 9 bases respectively, with 16 bases between them. Germline V gene data show CDR1 as SGDLS and CDR2 as YYNGEE. The CDR3 has 15 amino acids. The CDR3 DNA is TGTGCCAGCAGCGAATACAGAGGGATAGGTTCACCCCTCCACTTT. Amino acid sequence: CASSEYRGIGSPLHF.

The V and J genes are TRBV7-9 and TRBJ2-7; 10 nucleotides match TRBD2. The V gene end was trimmed by 5 bases and the J gene end by 7 bases; junction bases not matched to a gene: 14. The CDR3 is 16 amino acids. Germline V gives CDR1 SEHNR, CDR2 FQNEAQ (reference sequence). CDR3 nucleotides: TGTGCCAGCAGCCCAATCTCTAGCGGGAGTCGTCGGGAGCAGTACTTC. Its protein is CASSPISSGSRREQYF.

This clonotype appeared many times. The chain uses TRBV12-3 or TRBV12-4 and TRBJ2-1; tentative D call: TRBD2 (5 bases). The CDR3 has 15 amino acids. V lost 4 bases to trimming and J lost 4 bases, with 14 bases between them. CDR3 sequence: CASSSGRLGYNEQFF. The CDR3 DNA reads as TGTGCCAGCAGTTCTGGGAGACTCGGATACAATGAGCAGTTCTTC.